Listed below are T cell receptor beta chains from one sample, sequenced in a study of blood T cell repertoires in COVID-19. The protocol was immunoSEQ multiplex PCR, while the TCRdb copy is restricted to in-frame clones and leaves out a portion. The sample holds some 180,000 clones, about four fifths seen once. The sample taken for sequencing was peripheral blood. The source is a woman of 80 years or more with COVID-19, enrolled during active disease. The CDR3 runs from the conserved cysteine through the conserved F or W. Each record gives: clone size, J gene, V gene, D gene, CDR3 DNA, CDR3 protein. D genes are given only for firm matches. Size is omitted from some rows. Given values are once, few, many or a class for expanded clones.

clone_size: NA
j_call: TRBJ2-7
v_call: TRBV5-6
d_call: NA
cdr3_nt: TGTGCCAGCAGCTTGGGAGGAGAGTCGGGCGAGCAGTACTTC
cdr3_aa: CASSLGGESGEQYF

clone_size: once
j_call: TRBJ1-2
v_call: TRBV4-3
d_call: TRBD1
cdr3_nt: TGCGCCAGCAGCCAAGATACCGGGACAGGGAGAGTCACCTATGGCTACACCTTC
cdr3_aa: CASSQDTGTGRVTYGYTF

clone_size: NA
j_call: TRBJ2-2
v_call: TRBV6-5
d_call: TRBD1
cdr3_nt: TGTGCCAGCAGTCTAACAGGGGGCAGGGCCGGGGAGCTGTTTTTT
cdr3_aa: CASSLTGGRAGELFF

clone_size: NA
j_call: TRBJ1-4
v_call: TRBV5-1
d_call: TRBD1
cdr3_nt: TGCGCCAGCAGCTTGGTTGCAGGGGGCACCTATAATGAAAAACTGTTTTTT
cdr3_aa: CASSLVAGGTYNEKLFF

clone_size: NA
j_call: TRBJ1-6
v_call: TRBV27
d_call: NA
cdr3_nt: TGTGCCAGCACCCGGACAGCGGGGTCTTATTCACCCCTCCACTTT
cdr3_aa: CASTRTAGSYSPLHF

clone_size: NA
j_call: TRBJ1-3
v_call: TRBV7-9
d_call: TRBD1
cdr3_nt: TGTGCCAGCAGCTCCGGGACAGGGGGGAACACCATATATTTT
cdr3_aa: CASSSGTGGNTIYF

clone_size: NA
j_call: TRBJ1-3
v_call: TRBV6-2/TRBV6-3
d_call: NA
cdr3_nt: TGTGCCAGCAGTATTAAAGACAGGAACTCTGGAAACACCATATATTTT
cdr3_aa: CASSIKDRNSGNTIYF

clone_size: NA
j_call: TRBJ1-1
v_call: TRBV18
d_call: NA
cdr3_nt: TGTGCCAGCTCACCGTCCCTTAACACTGAAGCTTTCTTT
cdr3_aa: CASSPSLNTEAFF

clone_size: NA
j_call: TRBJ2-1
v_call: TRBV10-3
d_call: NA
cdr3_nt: TGTGCCATCAGTGATCTAAGGGGTCGTAATGAGCAGTTCTTC
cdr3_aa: CAISDLRGRNEQFF

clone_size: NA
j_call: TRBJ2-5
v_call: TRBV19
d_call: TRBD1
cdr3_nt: TGTGCCAGTAGTACCGTTTCAGGGGGCGCGGGAGAGACCCAGTACTTC
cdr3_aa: CASSTVSGGAGETQYF

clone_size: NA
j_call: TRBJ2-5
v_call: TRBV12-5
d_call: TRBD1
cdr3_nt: TGTGCTAGTGGTTCCCCTCCCCGGGACAGGGGTGGCGAGACCCAGTACTTC
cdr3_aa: CASGSPPRDRGGETQYF

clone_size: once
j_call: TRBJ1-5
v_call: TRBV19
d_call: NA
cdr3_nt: TGTGCCAGTACCATCGGAGGGATGGGCAATCAGCCCCAGCATTTT
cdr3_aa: CASTIGGMGNQPQHF

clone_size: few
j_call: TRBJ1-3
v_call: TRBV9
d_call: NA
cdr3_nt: TGTGCCAGCAGCGGTCTAACCCCTGGAAACACCATATATTTT
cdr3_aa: CASSGLTPGNTIYF

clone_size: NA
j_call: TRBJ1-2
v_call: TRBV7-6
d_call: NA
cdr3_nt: TGTGCCAGCAGCCCCGAGACAGGCCCTAACTATGGCTACACCTTC
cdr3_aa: CASSPETGPNYGYTF

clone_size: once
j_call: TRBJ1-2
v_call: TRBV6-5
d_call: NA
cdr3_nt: TGTGCCAGCAGTTACAGAGATCGAGGGGGCTACACCTTC
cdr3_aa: CASSYRDRGGYTF

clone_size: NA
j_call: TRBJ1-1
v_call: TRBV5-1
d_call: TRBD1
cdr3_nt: TGCGCCAGCAGCCCGGGACAGCCTAACACTGAAGCTTTCTTT
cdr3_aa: CASSPGQPNTEAFF

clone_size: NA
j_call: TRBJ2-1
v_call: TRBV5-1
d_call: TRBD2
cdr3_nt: TGCGCCAGCAGCTTACAACCGGGACTAGCGGGGAATGAGCAGTTCTTC
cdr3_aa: CASSLQPGLAGNEQFF

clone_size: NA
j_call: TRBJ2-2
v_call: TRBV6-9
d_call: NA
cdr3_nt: TGTGCCAGCAGTTATAGGGGGGGCAGGGGAACCGGGGAGCTGTTTTTT
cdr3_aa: CASSYRGGRGTGELFF

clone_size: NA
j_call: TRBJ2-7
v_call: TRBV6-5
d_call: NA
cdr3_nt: TGTGCCAGCAAAGGGGGCTACGAGCAGTACTTC
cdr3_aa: CASKGGYEQYF

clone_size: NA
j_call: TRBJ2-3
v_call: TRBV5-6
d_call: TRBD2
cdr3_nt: TGTGCCAGCAGCTTGAGAGCGGGAGCGGCAGATACGCAGTATTTT
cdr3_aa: CASSLRAGAADTQYF

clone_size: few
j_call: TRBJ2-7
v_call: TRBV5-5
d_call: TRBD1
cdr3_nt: TGTGCCAGCAGCTTTACAGGGGCTAGCCACGAGCAGTACTTC
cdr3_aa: CASSFTGASHEQYF

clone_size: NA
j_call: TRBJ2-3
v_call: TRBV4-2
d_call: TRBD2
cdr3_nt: TGTGCCAGCAGCCAAGATACACTAGCGGGAAACACAGATACGCAGTATTTT
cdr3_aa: CASSQDTLAGNTDTQYF

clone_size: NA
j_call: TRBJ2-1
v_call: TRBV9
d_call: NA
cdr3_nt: TGTGCCAGCAGCGTAGCCTCCCCTATCAATGAGCAGTTCTTC
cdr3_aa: CASSVASPINEQFF

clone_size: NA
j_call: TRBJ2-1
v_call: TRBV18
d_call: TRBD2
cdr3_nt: TGTGCCAGCTCAGGGACTAGCGGGAACAATGAGCAGTTCTTC
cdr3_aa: CASSGTSGNNEQFF

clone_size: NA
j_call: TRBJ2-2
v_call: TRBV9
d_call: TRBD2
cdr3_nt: TGTGCCAGCAGCGTAGCTTTGGTAGCGGGAGGAGCCGGGGAGCTGTTTTTT
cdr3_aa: CASSVALVAGGAGELFF

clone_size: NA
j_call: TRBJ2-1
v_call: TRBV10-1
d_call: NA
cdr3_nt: TGCGCCACCTACCCTAAGGGAGGCAATGAGCAGTTCTTC
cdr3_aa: CATYPKGGNEQFF

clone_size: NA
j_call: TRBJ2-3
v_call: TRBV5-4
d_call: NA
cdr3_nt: TGTGCCAGCAGCTTGCAACGCGGACTCCGCACAGATACGCAGTATTTT
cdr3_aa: CASSLQRGLRTDTQYF

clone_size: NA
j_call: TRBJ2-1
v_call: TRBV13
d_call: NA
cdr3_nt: TGTGCCAGCAGCAAAGGACTTCCCTCCTACAATGAGCAGTTCTTC
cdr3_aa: CASSKGLPSYNEQFF

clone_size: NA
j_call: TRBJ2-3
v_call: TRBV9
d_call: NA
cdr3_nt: TGTGCCAGCGCCCGAATCGGGGCGGGATCTGGGACAGATACGCAGTATTTT
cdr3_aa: CASARIGAGSGTDTQYF

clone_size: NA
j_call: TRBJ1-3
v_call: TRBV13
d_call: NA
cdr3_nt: TGTGCCAGCAGCTTAGAATTGTATGCTGGAAACACCATATATTTT
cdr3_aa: CASSLELYAGNTIYF

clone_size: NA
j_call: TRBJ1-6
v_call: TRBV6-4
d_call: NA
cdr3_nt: TGTGCCAGCAGTGTCGAGGGTGATTCACCCCTCCACTTT
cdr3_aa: CASSVEGDSPLHF

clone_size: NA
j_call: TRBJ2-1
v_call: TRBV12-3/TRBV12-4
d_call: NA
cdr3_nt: TGTGCCAGCAGTTTATTCCCGGGGAATGAGCAGTTCTTC
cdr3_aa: CASSLFPGNEQFF

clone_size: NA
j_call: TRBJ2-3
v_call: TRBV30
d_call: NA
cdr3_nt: TGTGCCTGGACCACAGGGTCCACAGATACGCAGTATTTT
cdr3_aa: CAWTTGSTDTQYF

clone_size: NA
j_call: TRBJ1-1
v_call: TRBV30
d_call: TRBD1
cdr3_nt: TGTGCCTGGAGTATAGGACAGGGGTGGGACACTGAAGCTTTCTTT
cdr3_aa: CAWSIGQGWDTEAFF

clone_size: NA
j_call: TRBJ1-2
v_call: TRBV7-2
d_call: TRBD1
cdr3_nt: TGTGCCAGCAGCTCCTCAACAGGGGTTGGCGGCTACACCTTC
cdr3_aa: CASSSSTGVGGYTF

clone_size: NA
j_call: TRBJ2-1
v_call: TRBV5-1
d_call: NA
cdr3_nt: TGCGCCAGCAGCTTGGGATTAGCCCCCTCCTACAATGAGCAGTTCTTC
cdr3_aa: CASSLGLAPSYNEQFF

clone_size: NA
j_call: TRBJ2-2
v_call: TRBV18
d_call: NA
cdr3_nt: TGTGCCAGCTCACTCCTTTCGAACACCGGGGAGCTGTTTTTT
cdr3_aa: CASSLLSNTGELFF

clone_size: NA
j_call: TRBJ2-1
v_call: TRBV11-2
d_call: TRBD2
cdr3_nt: TGTGCCAGCAGCTTCTATCCGGCCAGCGGGGACTACAATGAGCAGTTCTTC
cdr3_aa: CASSFYPASGDYNEQFF

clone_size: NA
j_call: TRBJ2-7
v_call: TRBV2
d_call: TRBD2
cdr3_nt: TGTGCCAGCAGTGAACACCCGGGACTAGCGGGAGGGCCGGGGGAGCAGTACTTC
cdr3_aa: CASSEHPGLAGGPGEQYF

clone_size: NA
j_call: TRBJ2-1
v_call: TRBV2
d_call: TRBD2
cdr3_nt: TGTGCCAGCAGGCTAGCGGGAGTATTCGATGAGCAGTTCTTC
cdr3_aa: CASRLAGVFDEQFF

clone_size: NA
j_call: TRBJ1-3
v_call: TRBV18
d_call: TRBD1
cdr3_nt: TGTGCCAGCTCGCAGCTTCGGACAGGGGGGACTGGAAACACCATATATTTT
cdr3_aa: CASSQLRTGGTGNTIYF

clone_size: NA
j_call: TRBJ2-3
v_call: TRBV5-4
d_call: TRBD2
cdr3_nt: TGTGCCAGCAGCCTGGACGGCTTAGCGGGGGGCACAGATACGCAGTATTTT
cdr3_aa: CASSLDGLAGGTDTQYF

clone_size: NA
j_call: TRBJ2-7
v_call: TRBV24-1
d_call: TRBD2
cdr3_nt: TGTGCCACCAGTGATACTAGCGGTAGCTCCTACGAGCAGTACTTC
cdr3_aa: CATSDTSGSSYEQYF

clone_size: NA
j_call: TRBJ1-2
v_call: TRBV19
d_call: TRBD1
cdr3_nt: TGTGCCAGTAGCCTCCAGGGGGCTGCTGGCTACACCTTC
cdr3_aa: CASSLQGAAGYTF

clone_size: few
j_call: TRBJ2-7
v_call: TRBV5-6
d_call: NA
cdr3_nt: TGTGCCAGCAGCTTGGAATGGGGGCAAGAGCAGTACTTC
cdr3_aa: CASSLEWGQEQYF

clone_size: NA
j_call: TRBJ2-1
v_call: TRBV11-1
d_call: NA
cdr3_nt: TGTGCCAGCAGTCACCTAAGCGGTGAGCAGTTCTTC
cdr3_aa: CASSHLSGEQFF